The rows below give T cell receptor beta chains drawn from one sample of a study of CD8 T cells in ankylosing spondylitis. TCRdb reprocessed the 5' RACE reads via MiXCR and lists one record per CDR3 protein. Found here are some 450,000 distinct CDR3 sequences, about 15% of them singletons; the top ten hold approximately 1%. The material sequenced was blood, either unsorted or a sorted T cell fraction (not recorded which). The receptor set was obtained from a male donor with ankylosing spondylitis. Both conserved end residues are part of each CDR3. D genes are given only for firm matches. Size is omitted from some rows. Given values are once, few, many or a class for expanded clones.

CATSGGSNTQYF TGTGCCACCAGTGGGGGGTCAAATACGCAGTATTTT TRBV24-1 12 once TRBJ2-3 -
CASTYSGGISGELFF TGTGCCAGCACCTATAGCGGGGGGATCTCCGGGGAGCTGTTTTTT TRBV2 15 once TRBJ2-2 TRBD2
CASTTKGGAGTDTQYF TGTGCCAGCACTACTAAGGGGGGGGCAGGGACAGATACGCAGTATTTT TRBV21-1 16 - TRBJ2-3 -
CSARSDQQGRANYGYTF TGCAGTGCTAGAAGTGACCAGCAGGGGAGGGCTAACTATGGCTACACCTTC TRBV20-1 17 - TRBJ1-2 -
CSARGDKETQYF TGCAGTGCCCGAGGGGATAAAGAGACCCAGTACTTC TRBV20-1 12 - TRBJ2-5 -
CASSPNSLSTEAFF TGTGCCAGCTCACCAAATAGCCTGAGCACTGAAGCTTTCTTT TRBV18 14 - TRBJ1-1 -
CATSRGDRGGGQETQYF TGTGCCACCAGCAGAGGAGACCGGGGGGGCGGCCAAGAGACCCAGTACTTC TRBV15 17 once TRBJ2-5 TRBD2
CAWRPRRGSNTEAFF TGTGCCTGGAGACCTAGACGGGGGTCGAACACTGAAGCTTTCTTT TRBV30 15 - TRBJ1-1 -
CASSPTGAETQYF TGTGCCAGCTCACCGACAGGGGCAGAGACCCAGTACTTC TRBV18 13 - TRBJ2-5 TRBD1
CASERGTGGTYNEQFF TGTGCCAGCGAACGGGGGACCGGAGGGACCTACAATGAGCAGTTCTTC TRBV12-3/TRBV12-4 16 - TRBJ2-1 -
CASSLFGGHTDTQYF TGTGCCAGCAGCTTATTCGGGGGACACACAGATACGCAGTATTTT TRBV7-9 15 - TRBJ2-3 -
CAGSQDRGDQPQHF TGTGCCGGCAGCCAAGATCGGGGGGATCAGCCCCAGCATTTT TRBV4-2 14 - TRBJ1-5 -
CAISVGDGLTYEQYF TGTGCCATCAGTGTGGGGGACGGCCTTACCTACGAGCAGTACTTC TRBV10-3 15 few TRBJ2-7 -
CASSQPDRSVTEAFF TGTGCCAGCAGCCAACCAGACAGGTCGGTCACTGAAGCTTTCTTT TRBV3-1 15 - TRBJ1-1 -
CASSFVSGGSRETQYF TGTGCCAGCAGTTTTGTTAGCGGGGGGTCTAGGGAGACCCAGTACTTC TRBV28 16 few TRBJ2-5 TRBD2
CASSLWWGNTGELFF TGTGCCAGCAGTTTATGGTGGGGAAACACCGGGGAGCTGTTTTTT TRBV12-3/TRBV12-4 15 - TRBJ2-2 -
CASSSDRGGEKLFF TGTGCCAGCAGCTCGGACAGGGGTGGGGAAAAACTGTTTTTT TRBV11-2 14 - TRBJ1-4 TRBD1
CATSRALLGNTEAFF TGTGCCACCAGCAGAGCCCTGCTAGGCAACACTGAAGCTTTCTTT TRBV15 15 - TRBJ1-1 -
CASSQDRGTGSYEQYF TGTGCCAGCAGCCAAGATAGGGGGACAGGGAGCTACGAGCAGTACTTC TRBV4-2 16 few TRBJ2-7 TRBD1
CASSPYTGNNEQFF TGTGCCAGCAGCCCATACACAGGGAACAATGAGCAGTTCTTC TRBV7-2 14 few TRBJ2-1 -
CSARVQRGGYEQYF TGCAGTGCTAGAGTTCAACGGGGGGGCTACGAGCAGTACTTC TRBV20-1 14 - TRBJ2-7 TRBD2
CASRPGTAGNTIYF TGTGCCAGCAGGCCTGGGACAGCTGGAAACACCATATATTTT TRBV12-3/TRBV12-4 14 few TRBJ1-3 TRBD1
CSARRETSEKLFF TGCAGTGCTAGGAGGGAGACAAGTGAAAAACTGTTTTTT TRBV20-1 13 few TRBJ1-4 -
CASSVVPSGEQYF TGTGCCAGCAGCGTAGTTCCTTCTGGCGAGCAGTACTTC TRBV9 13 few TRBJ2-7 -
CASSLGVSGDTDTQYF TGCGCCAGCAGCTTGGGGGTTAGCGGGGACACAGATACGCAGTATTTT TRBV5-1 16 - TRBJ2-3 TRBD2
CASRDKGEQFF TGTGCCAGCAGAGATAAGGGTGAGCAGTTCTTC TRBV12-3/TRBV12-4 11 many TRBJ2-1 -